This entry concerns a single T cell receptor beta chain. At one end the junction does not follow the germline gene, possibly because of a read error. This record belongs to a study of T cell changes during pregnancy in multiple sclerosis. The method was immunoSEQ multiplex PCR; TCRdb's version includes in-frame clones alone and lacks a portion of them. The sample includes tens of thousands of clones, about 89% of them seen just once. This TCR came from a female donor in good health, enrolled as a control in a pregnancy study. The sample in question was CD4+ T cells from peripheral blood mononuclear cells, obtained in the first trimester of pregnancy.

The CDR3 DNA sequence: TGCACCCTGCAGGGATACCAAGAGACCCAGTACTTC. Translation gives CTLQGYQETQYF. The J gene is TRBJ2-5, the V gene TRBV15, with D tentatively TRBD1 (5 bases). The CDR3 spans 12 residues. Germline-derived CDR1 and CDR2 are LNHNV and YYDKDF (reference sequence).